A few counts support the clone carrying this T cell receptor (beta chain). The antigen is not known. Then a second PCR, running about 6 to 11 cycles, was carried out with a sample-barcoded 5' primer and a J-beta primer mix. TCRdb re-called the 5' RACE reads through MiXCR, storing one row per CDR3 protein. Among some 760,000 distinct CDR3 sequences, roughly 25% were seen once, and the ten largest hold 9.4%. Every donor gave approximately 10 milliliters of peripheral blood. This record belongs to a study of blood T cells in healthy people across ages. Overall study findings and caveats: When set beside aged donors, long-lived donors presented more naive CD4+ cells and higher diversity.

V lost 8 bases and J lost 7, with 18 bases in between. This CDR3 has 13 amino acids. Per the germline V gene, CDR1 is SQVTM and CDR2 is ANQGSEA. This same sample was also part of a study on T cells of mothers and their children. That paper adds: Barcodes and 2-4 random nucleotides were added by M1S in the second PCR.

The sample was blood. The sequence derives from a boy aged 5 to 17 in good health. The chain employs TRBV29-1 and TRBJ2-1; D may be TRBD2 (5 bases). Written as DNA, the CDR3 is TGCAGCACCTGGGCCGGGATTGAAAATGAGCAGTTCTTC. Translation: CSTWAGIENEQFF.